This T cell receptor (beta chain) was found in a study of T cell clonotyping in hematopoietic cell transplantation. Study-level points and caveats: At the given depth, recipient repertoires were over 97% de novo clonotypes. Pathologically expanded recipient clonotypes increased progressively from day 30 to day 180 as diversity fell. No sorting was done, leaving CD4 and CD8 contributions mixed.

With regard to this clone: Its specificity is unknown.

CDR1 is MNHNS and CDR2 is SASEGT in the germline V gene. V was clipped by 4 bases and J by 1 base, with 7 bases between them. The CDR3 is 13 residues long. Sequencing used immunoSEQ multiplex PCR; TCRdb keeps in-frame clones, though not all of them. The profile shows 6,000 to 9,000 clones, more than 75% of them singletons. V gene TRBV6-1 combines with J gene TRBJ1-1; D is unclear. Sequenced here: PBMCs, sampled 100 days after allogeneic stem cell transplant. The TCR sequence derives from a male patient in his fifties or sixties who had an allogeneic stem cell transplant from a related donor, so the T cells may come from the graft donor. Some clones in this sample may be carry-over from other donors' samples. The CDR3 nucleotides read TGTGCCAGCAGTGCACTTACGAACACTGAAGCTTTCTTT. It translates to CASSALTNTEAFF.